These T cell receptor beta chains were read from a single sample in a study of liver allograft versus peripheral blood T cells. A single record per CDR3 protein comes from TCRdb applying MiXCR to the reads. The sample lists 7,000 to 10,000 distinct CDR3 sequences; roughly 21% were seen once. The receptors were sampled from a human patient who had a liver transplant. Some of the T cells might come from the graft donor. Each CDR3 is given with its conserved first and last residue. Each record gives: D gene, clone size, CDR3 length, J gene, V gene, CDR3 protein, CDR3 DNA. D genes are given only for firm matches. Not every row has a clone size; where given, it reads once, few, many or a size class.

TRBD1 | medium-sized | 12 | TRBJ1-1 | TRBV29-1 | CSGTGVSTEAFF | TGCAGCGGCACAGGGGTGAGCACTGAAGCTTTCTTT
TRBD2 | - | 16 | TRBJ2-3 | TRBV12-3/TRBV12-4 | CASSHPRGAGADTQYF | TGTGCCAGCAGCCATCCTAGGGGAGCGGGGGCAGATACGCAGTATTTT
TRBD2 | medium-sized | 18 | TRBJ2-3 | TRBV29-1 | CSVEGVAGGRSSTDTQYF | TGCAGCGTTGAGGGGGTGGCGGGAGGCCGCTCTAGCACAGATACGCAGTATTTT
- | - | 19 | TRBJ2-3 | TRBV7-9 | CASSHRLPVLDPKVVAQYF | TGTGCCAGCAGCCACAGACTTCCCGTTCTTGACCCCAAGGTAGTTGCGCAGTATTTT
- | medium-sized | 14 | TRBJ1-4 | TRBV18 | CASSPNTVNEKLFF | TGTGCCAGCTCACCTAACACGGTAAATGAAAAACTGTTTTTT
- | medium-sized | 18 | TRBJ1-3 | TRBV6-5 | CASSYFGGGMDSGNTIYF | TGTGCCAGCAGTTACTTTGGGGGAGGGATGGACTCTGGAAACACCATATATTTT
- | medium-sized | 16 | TRBJ1-6 | TRBV30 | CAWSIPGSSYNSPLHF | TGTGCCTGGAGTATTCCGGGGAGCTCCTATAATTCACCCCTCCACTTT
TRBD1 | - | 15 | TRBJ2-7 | TRBV18 | CASSPSGQGFYEQYF | TGTGCCAGCTCACCATCGGGACAGGGGTTCTACGAGCAGTACTTC
TRBD2 | - | 15 | TRBJ2-3 | TRBV28 | CASSLGGGALDTQYF | TGTGCCAGCAGTTTAGGCGGGGGGGCCTTAGATACGCAGTATTTT
TRBD1 | few | 12 | TRBJ1-1 | TRBV20-1 | CSTGTVNTEAFF | TGCAGTACGGGGACAGTGAACACTGAAGCTTTCTTT
TRBD2 | medium-sized | 16 | TRBJ2-1 | TRBV9 | CASSVDLAGAHNEQFF | TGTGCCAGCAGCGTAGATTTAGCGGGAGCCCACAATGAGCAGTTCTTC
- | few | 11 | TRBJ2-3 | TRBV7-9 | CASSFSDTQYF | TGTGCCAGCAGCTTTTCAGATACGCAGTATTTT
- | - | 14 | TRBJ1-2 | TRBV28 | CASSLSGRNYGYTF | TGTGCCAGCAGTTTAAGTGGCAGGAACTATGGCTACACCTTC
TRBD1 | medium-sized | 12 | TRBJ2-1 | TRBV29-1 | CSIGQGYNEQFF | TGCAGTATAGGACAGGGGTACAATGAGCAGTTCTTC
TRBD2 | - | 15 | TRBJ2-2 | TRBV12-3/TRBV12-4 | CASSLTSGSLGELFF | TGTGCCAGCAGTTTAACTAGCGGGAGCCTCGGGGAGCTGTTTTTT
- | - | 13 | TRBJ1-5 | TRBV29-1 | CSVGDGYNQPQHF | TGCAGCGTCGGCGACGGCTACAATCAGCCCCAGCATTTT
TRBD2 | many | 15 | TRBJ2-1 | TRBV5-4 | CASSFEREVGNEQFF | TGTGCCAGCAGCTTCGAGCGGGAGGTGGGAAATGAGCAGTTCTTC
TRBD2 | medium-sized | 15 | TRBJ2-5 | TRBV7-2 | CASSKLAGGLETQYF | TGTGCCAGCAGCAAACTAGCGGGGGGTTTGGAGACCCAGTACTTC
TRBD2 | medium-sized | 14 | TRBJ2-1 | TRBV29-1 | CSVAVAGPDNEQFF | TGCAGCGTGGCGGTAGCGGGGCCCGACAATGAGCAGTTCTTC
TRBD1 | medium-sized | 16 | TRBJ1-5 | TRBV6-5 | CASSPRLDRRYQPQHF | TGTGCCAGCAGTCCCCGCCTGGACAGGAGATACCAGCCCCAGCATTTT
- | - | 14 | TRBJ1-5 | TRBV10-3 | CAISDGTDYQPQQF | TGTGCCATCAGTGACGGGACGGATTATCAGCCCCAGCAATTT
TRBD1 | - | 15 | TRBJ1-2 | TRBV28 | CASSLWGTGRSGYTF | TGTGCCAGCAGTTTATGGGGGACAGGAAGAAGTGGCTACACCTTC
TRBD2 | many | 13 | TRBJ2-3 | TRBV30 | CAWSLGLADTQYF | TGTGCCTGGAGCCTCGGACTAGCAGATACGCAGTATTTT
- | - | 14 | TRBJ1-1 | TRBV14 | CASSQVVGRAEAFF | TGTGCCAGCAGCCAAGTAGTAGGACGGGCTGAAGCTTTCTTT
- | - | 15 | TRBJ2-3 | TRBV6-1 | CASSSGTHGTDTQYF | TGTGCCAGCAGTTCCGGGACCCATGGCACAGATACGCAGTATTTT
- | medium-sized | 13 | TRBJ1-1 | TRBV30 | CAWSVGGDTEAFF | TGTGCCTGGAGTGTTGGAGGGGACACTGAAGCTTTCTTT
- | medium-sized | 16 | TRBJ2-1 | TRBV7-2 | CASSLGRWSSYNEQFF | TGTGCCAGCAGCTTAGGGCGGTGGAGCTCCTACAATGAGCAGTTCTTC
- | - | 15 | TRBJ2-2 | TRBV12-3/TRBV12-4 | CASSFEGYRTGELFF | TGTGCCAGCAGTTTCGAGGGATACCGCACCGGGGAGCTGTTTTTT
- | medium-sized | 13 | TRBJ2-5 | TRBV19 | CASSIVGAATQYF | TGTGCCAGTAGTATAGTGGGGGCGGCGACCCAGTACTTC
TRBD1 | many | 14 | TRBJ2-5 | TRBV5-6 | CASSDQGTEETQYF | TGTGCCAGCAGCGACCAGGGGACAGAAGAGACCCAGTACTTC
- | medium-sized | 14 | TRBJ1-3 | TRBV6-6 | CASSYGMELDTIYF | TGTGCCAGCAGTTACGGGATGGAGTTGGACACCATATATTTT
- | - | 12 | TRBJ1-5 | TRBV28 | CAGGARDQPQHF | TGTGCCGGAGGGGCGCGGGATCAGCCCCAGCATTTT
TRBD2 | - | 14 | TRBJ2-3 | TRBV28 | CASRGGTNTDTQYF | TGTGCCAGCAGGGGGGGGACTAACACAGATACGCAGTATTTT
TRBD1 | medium-sized | 13 | TRBJ1-1 | TRBV10-3 | CASTGGENTEAFF | TGTGCCAGTACAGGGGGCGAGAACACTGAAGCTTTCTTT
- | many | 14 | TRBJ2-7 | TRBV6-2/TRBV6-3 | CASSPRQGTYEQYF | TGTGCCAGCAGCCCGCGGCAGGGAACCTACGAGCAGTACTTC
- | few | 16 | TRBJ1-3 | TRBV19 | CASSIETGISGNTIYF | TGTGCCAGTAGTATAGAAACAGGAATCTCTGGAAACACCATATATTTT
- | medium-sized | 14 | TRBJ2-2 | TRBV19 | CASSLSGNTGELFF | TGTGCCAGTAGTCTGTCGGGGAACACCGGGGAGCTGTTTTTT
- | few | 12 | TRBJ1-5 | TRBV28 | CASSLSQEPQHF | TGTGCCAGCAGTTTATCGCAGGAGCCCCAGCATTTT
- | medium-sized | 17 | TRBJ2-7 | TRBV6-1 | CASSDELPRRVKYEQYF | TGTGCCAGCAGTGACGAGCTACCCCGCAGGGTTAAATACGAGCAGTACTTC
TRBD1 | - | 15 | TRBJ2-1 | TRBV11-2 | CASSLEQGARNEQFF | TGTGCCAGCAGCTTGGAACAGGGGGCGCGGAATGAGCAGTTCTTC
- | medium-sized | 14 | TRBJ1-1 | TRBV10-3 | CAISDQGASTEAFF | TGTGCCATCAGTGATCAAGGGGCAAGCACTGAAGCTTTCTTT
TRBD2 | medium-sized | 16 | TRBJ2-1 | TRBV27 | CATAFSGTSSYNEQFF | TGTGCCACCGCCTTTAGCGGGACAAGCTCCTACAATGAGCAGTTCTTC
- | - | 12 | TRBJ2-7 | TRBV7-2 | CASSLLGYEQYF | TGTGCCAGCAGCTTACTAGGTTACGAGCAGTACTTC
- | - | 14 | TRBJ2-7 | TRBV12-3/TRBV12-4 | CASSLNQRGYEQYF | TGTGCCAGCAGTTTAAACCAACGAGGGTACGAGCAGTACTTC
- | - | 11 | TRBJ1-1 | TRBV6-5 | CASSTNTEAFF | TGTGCCAGCAGTACAAACACTGAAGCTTTCTTT
TRBD1 | hyperexpanded | 15 | TRBJ1-1 | TRBV29-1 | CSVEPPGQGTVKAFF | TGCAGCGTTGAGCCCCCCGGACAGGGTACGGTTAAAGCTTTCTTT
- | - | 14 | TRBJ2-7 | TRBV28 | CASTPGTLSYEQYF | TGTGCCAGCACCCCGGGGACACTCTCCTACGAGCAGTACTTC
- | - | 14 | TRBJ1-5 | TRBV19 | CASSITENNQPQHF | TGTGCCAGTAGTATAACAGAGAATAATCAGCCCCAGCATTTT
TRBD1 | - | 13 | TRBJ1-1 | TRBV24-1 | CATSEQGSREAFF | TGTGCCACCAGTGAACAGGGGAGTAGAGAAGCTTTCTTT
- | many | 14 | TRBJ2-6 | TRBV19 | CASGLGSGANVLTF | TGTGCCAGTGGGCTAGGGTCTGGGGCCAACGTCCTGACTTTC
TRBD1 | many | 16 | TRBJ2-5 | TRBV28 | CASSKPGQVFMETQYF | TGTGCCAGCAGTAAACCGGGACAGGTGTTCATGGAGACCCAGTACTTC
- | - | 13 | TRBJ2-7 | TRBV5-6 | CASSPTGRYEQYF | TGTGCCAGCAGCCCGACAGGGAGGTACGAGCAGTACTTC
- | many | 17 | TRBJ1-5 | TRBV27 | CASSYLGTISSNQPQHF | TGTGCCAGCAGTTACCTTGGGACAATCTCTAGCAATCAGCCCCAGCATTTT
- | - | 13 | TRBJ2-5 | TRBV12-3/TRBV12-4 | CATQRESAETQYF | TGTGCCACCCAAAGGGAGTCCGCAGAGACCCAGTACTTC
- | - | 14 | TRBJ2-7 | TRBV20-1 | CSGSQAGSTYEQYF | TGCAGTGGCAGTCAGGCAGGATCTACCTACGAGCAGTACTTC
- | few | 16 | TRBJ2-7 | TRBV7-9 | CASSPREPGASYEQYF | TGTGCCAGCAGCCCAAGGGAGCCAGGGGCCTCCTACGAGCAGTACTTC
- | few | 14 | TRBJ1-4 | TRBV20-1 | CSASPSATNEKLFF | TGCAGTGCTAGCCCCAGTGCAACTAATGAAAAACTGTTTTTT